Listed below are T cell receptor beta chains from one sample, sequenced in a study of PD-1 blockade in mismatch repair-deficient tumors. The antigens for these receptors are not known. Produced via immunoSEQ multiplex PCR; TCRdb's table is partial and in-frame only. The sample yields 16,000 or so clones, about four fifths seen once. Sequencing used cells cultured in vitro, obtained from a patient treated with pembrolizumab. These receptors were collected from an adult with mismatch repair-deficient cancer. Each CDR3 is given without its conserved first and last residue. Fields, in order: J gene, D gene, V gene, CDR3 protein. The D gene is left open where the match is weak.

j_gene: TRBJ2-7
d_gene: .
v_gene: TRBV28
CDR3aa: ASSLSGWYEQY

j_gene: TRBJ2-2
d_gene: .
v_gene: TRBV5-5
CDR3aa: ASSPTGTPNTGELF

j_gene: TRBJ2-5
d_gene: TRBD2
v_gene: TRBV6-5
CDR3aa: ASSTETSDQETQY

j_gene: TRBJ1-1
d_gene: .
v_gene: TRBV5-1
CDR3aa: ASSLSRDFNTEAF

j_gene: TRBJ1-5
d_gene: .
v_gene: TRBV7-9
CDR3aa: ASSQLGNQPQH

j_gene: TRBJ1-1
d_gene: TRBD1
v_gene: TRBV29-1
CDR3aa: SVVEWDRTTEAF

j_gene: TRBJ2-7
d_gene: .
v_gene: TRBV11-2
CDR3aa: ASSHGWASYEQY

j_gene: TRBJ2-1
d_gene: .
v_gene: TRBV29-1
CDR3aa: SVEDPEQQSYNEQF

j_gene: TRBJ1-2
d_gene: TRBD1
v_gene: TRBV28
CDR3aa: ASSLATGSYGYT

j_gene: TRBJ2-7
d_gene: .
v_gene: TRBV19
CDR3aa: ASSSGGGGTSYEQY

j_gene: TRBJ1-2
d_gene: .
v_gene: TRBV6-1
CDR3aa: ASSRYQRDGYT

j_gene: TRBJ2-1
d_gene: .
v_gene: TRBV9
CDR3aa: ASSVGQHNEQF

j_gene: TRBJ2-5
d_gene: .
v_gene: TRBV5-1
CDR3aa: ASSRSGTHQETQY

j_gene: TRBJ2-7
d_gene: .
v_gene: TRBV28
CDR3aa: ASSLRDMSYEQY

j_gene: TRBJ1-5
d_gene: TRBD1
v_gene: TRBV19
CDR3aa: ASANWTGIDQPQH

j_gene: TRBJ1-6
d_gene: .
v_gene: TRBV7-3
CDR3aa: ASSFSDNSPLH

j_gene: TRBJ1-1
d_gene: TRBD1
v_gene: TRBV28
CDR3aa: ASTTTGTGTEAF

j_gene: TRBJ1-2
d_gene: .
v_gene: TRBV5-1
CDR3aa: ASSLERVSYGYT

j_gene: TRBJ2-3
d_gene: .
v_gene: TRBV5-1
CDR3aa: ASSLDKGSDTQY

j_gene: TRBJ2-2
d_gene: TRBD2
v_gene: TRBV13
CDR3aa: ASSQGLGREYGGELF

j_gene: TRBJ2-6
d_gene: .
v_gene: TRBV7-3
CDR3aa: ASSLKGPGANVLT

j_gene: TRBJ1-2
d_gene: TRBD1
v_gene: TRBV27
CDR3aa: ASKPPGQFYGYT

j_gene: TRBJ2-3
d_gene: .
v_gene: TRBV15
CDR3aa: ATSRQMIGDTQY

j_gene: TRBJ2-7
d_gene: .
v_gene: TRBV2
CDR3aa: ASLFFYEQY

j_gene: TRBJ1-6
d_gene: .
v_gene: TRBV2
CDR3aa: ASRGRSYNSPLH

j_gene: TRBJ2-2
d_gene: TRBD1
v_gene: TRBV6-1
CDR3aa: ASRNRGRRTGELF

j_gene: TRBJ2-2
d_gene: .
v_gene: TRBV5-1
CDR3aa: ASSFLGRKQDTGELF

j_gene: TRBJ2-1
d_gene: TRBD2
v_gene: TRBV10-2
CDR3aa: ASSPTGLAGEQF

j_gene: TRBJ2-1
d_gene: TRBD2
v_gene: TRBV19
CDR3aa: ASRDLAGVGNEQF

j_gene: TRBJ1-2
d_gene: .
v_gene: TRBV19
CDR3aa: ASSQQGWDYGYT

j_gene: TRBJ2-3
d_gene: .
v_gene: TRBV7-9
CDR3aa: ASSFGSVGATDTQY

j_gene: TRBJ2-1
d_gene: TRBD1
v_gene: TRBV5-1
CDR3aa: ASSSGQGPRSYNEQF

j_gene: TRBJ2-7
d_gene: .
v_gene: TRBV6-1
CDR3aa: ASSEPNRASYEQY

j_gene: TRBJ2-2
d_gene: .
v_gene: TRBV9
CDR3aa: ASSVADAYGELF

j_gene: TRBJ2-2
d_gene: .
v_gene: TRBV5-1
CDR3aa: ASSSDPNTGELF

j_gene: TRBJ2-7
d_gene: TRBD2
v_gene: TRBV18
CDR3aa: ASSPVGRTSGIAGEQY

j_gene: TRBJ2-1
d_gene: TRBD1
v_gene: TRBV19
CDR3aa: ASSMGTGGNEQF